The 21 T cell receptor beta chains below all came from one sample that was sequenced in a study of T and B cells in COVID-19 patients. TRB rearrangements were amplified by multiplex PCR with BIOMED2 TRB-A/B primers. One entry per CDR3 protein, called by TCRdb with MiXCR from the multiplex PCR reads. The data show roughly 23,000 distinct CDR3 sequences, around 30% seen once. Blood genomic DNA input for TRB amplification was roughly 220-500 ng. Specimen: blood. The receptors were sampled from a human donor who had recovered from COVID-19.

In its sample, this clonotype was seen many times. V is TRBV18 and J is TRBJ2-2, with TRBD1 as a possible D gene (6 bases). Germline-derived CDR1 and CDR2 are KGHSH and LQKENI. CDR3 length: 15 residues. Trimming removed 4 bases at V and 3 bases at J, with 12 bases between. The CDR3 DNA reads TGTGCCAGCTCACTCCTTGGGGGCGACACCGGGGAGCTGTTTTTT. Translated, it gives CASSLLGGDTGELFF.

V is TRBV6-5 and J is TRBJ2-2, with no clear D. Germline CDR1 and CDR2: MNHEY and SVGAGI. V shed 6 bases and J shed 0 bases, with 11 bases lying between them. The CDR3 runs to 15 residues. The CDR3 DNA follows: TGTGCCAGCAGGGGCTTCCTACCGAACACCGGGGAGCTGTTTTTT. Translated: CASRGFLPNTGELFF.

The chain has TRBV6-1 and TRBJ1-1, with D unresolved. The germline CDR1 and CDR2 sequences are MNHNS and SASEGT. The CDR3 sequence is 13 residues long. Trimming pared 4 bases from V and 4 bases from J, leaving 10 bases between. In DNA, the CDR3 is TGTGCCAGCAGTGGTCCGGGTGGCACTGAAGCTTTCTTT. Its translation is CASSGPGGTEAFF.

CDR3 loop: CASSIVKNGGQPQHF. The DNA for the CDR3 is TGTGCCAGTAGTATAGTAAAGAATGGGGGTCAGCCCCAGCATTTT. This chain connects TRBV19 to TRBJ1-5; possibly TRBD1 for D (5 bases). CDR3 length: 15 amino acids. Germline loops: CDR1 LNHDA, CDR2 SQIVND (reference sequence). The V and J ends lost 1 base and 6 bases respectively, with 13 bases between them.

This clonotype has a handful of counts. V usage is TRBV19 and J usage is TRBJ1-6; possibly TRBD1 for D (5 bases). This CDR3 has 13 amino acids. CDR1 and CDR2 from the germline V gene are LNHDA and SQIVND (reference sequence). V dropped 7 bases and J dropped 8 bases, with 12 bases sitting between them. This CDR3 is CASTVTVDSPLHF. The CDR3, as DNA: TGTGCCAGTACGGTGACAGTGGATTCACCCCTCCACTTT.

V usage is TRBV10-3 and J usage is TRBJ2-7, with D perhaps assigned TRBD1 or TRBD2 (5 bases each). The CDR3 is made up of 14 amino acids. Germline values: CDR1 ENHRY, CDR2 SYGVKD. Trimming took 7 bases from V and 2 from J, leaving 15 bases between them. The CDR3 loop reads CAIKFRDGPYEQYF. CDR3 coding DNA: TGTGCCATCAAGTTTCGGGACGGTCCCTACGAGCAGTACTTC.

V and J are TRBV18 and TRBJ2-1, with D possibly being TRBD1 (6 bases). Germline V CDR1 and CDR2: KGHSH, LQKENI. The V gene lost 3 bases and the J gene lost 0 bases, with 9 bases spanning the gap. The CDR3 is 15 amino acids. CDR3 amino acids: CASSPQGSSYNEQFF. For the CDR3, the DNA is TGTGCCAGCTCACCTCAGGGGAGCTCCTACAATGAGCAGTTCTTC.

The chain has TRBV30 and TRBJ1-3; D might be TRBD1 (5 bases). CDR1 and CDR2 from the germline V gene are GTSNPN and SVGIG (reference sequence). Between the trimmed V and J ends, which lost 2 bases and 8 bases, there was a span of 10 bases. This CDR3 is 12 amino acids long. The CDR3 region is CAWSRSGDTIYF. The CDR3 coding sequence is TGTGCCTGGAGTAGGTCGGGGGACACCATATATTTT.

This clonotype is deemed medium-sized. This sequence joins TRBV15 and TRBJ1-4; no clear D. V lost 8 bases, J lost 11 bases, and 12 bases lay in between. Germline CDR1 and CDR2: LNHNV and YYDKDF (reference sequence). The CDR3 consists of 11 residues. CDR3 nucleotide sequence: TGTGCCACCGGTGACGGACCGAAACTGTTTTTT. Its protein is CATGDGPKLFF.

This clonotype has a handful of counts. The chain recombines TRBV15 with TRBJ1-5, with D perhaps matching TRBD1 (5 bases). Germline CDR1 reads LNHNV; CDR2 reads YYDKDF (reference sequence). V was shortened by 0 bases and J by 2 bases, with 8 bases between the two germline ends. CDR3 length equals 15 residues. The CDR3 reads CATSRDWGGNQPQHF. The CDR3 region has the DNA TGTGCCACCAGCAGAGATTGGGGCGGCAATCAGCCCCAGCATTTT.

This clonotype is judged medium-sized (0.01 to 0.1%). V is TRBV11-1 and J is TRBJ2-3, with 9 bases lining up with TRBD1. The CDR3 is made up of 14 amino acids. Per the germline V gene, CDR1 is SGHAT and CDR2 is FQDESV (reference sequence). With 2 bases clipped from V and 6 bases from J, the junction kept 3 bases outside the gene matches. The CDR3 DNA is TGTGCCAGCAGCTTATGGGACAGGGCCGATACGCAGTATTTT. Its protein product is CASSLWDRADTQYF.

The J gene is TRBJ2-3, the V gene TRBV20-1, with 10 bases aligning to TRBD2. This CDR3 has 16 amino acids. Germline V CDR1 and CDR2: DFQATT, SNEGSKA (reference sequence). V lost 4 bases, J lost 0 bases, and 7 bases stayed unmatched. CDR3 in DNA: TGCAGTGCTAACGCTGGACTAGCGGTTAGCACAGATACGCAGTATTTT. Translation gives CSANAGLAVSTDTQYF.

This clonotype appeared many times. The chain carries TRBV29-1 and TRBJ1-1; no definite D call. Per the germline V gene, CDR1 is SQVTM and CDR2 is ANQGSEA. Trimming stripped 3 bases from V and 2 bases from J, with 10 bases between. The CDR3 is 13 residues long. CDR3 in amino acids: CSVEDGTNTEAFF. Written as DNA, the CDR3 is TGCAGCGTTGAGGACGGAACCAACACTGAAGCTTTCTTT.

The chain uses TRBV7-6 and TRBJ2-1, with D tentatively TRBD1 or TRBD2 (6 bases each). CDR1 and CDR2 (germline): SGHVS, FNYEAQ. The ends were cut back, 3 bases at V and 2 bases at J, with 11 bases in the middle. CDR3 length: 15 amino acids. CDR3 DNA sequence: TGTGCCAGCAGCTTGGGGGGCGCGACCTACAATGAGCAGTTCTTC. Translating gives CASSLGGATYNEQFF.

The chain joins TRBV12-3 or TRBV12-4 to TRBJ2-5; TRBD1 or TRBD2 may be the D gene (5 bases each). The V end was cut by 0 bases, the J end by 4 bases, with 6 bases between. This CDR3 comprises 13 residues. DNA for the CDR3: TGTGCCAGCAGTTTAGCGGGGGTAGAGACCCAGTACTTC. Its translation is CASSLAGVETQYF.

This clonotype has at least ten counts. The V call is TRBV30, the J call TRBJ2-5; TRBD2 is a possible D gene (6 bases). Germline-derived CDR1 and CDR2 are GTSNPN and SVGIG (reference sequence). Trimming left V 2 bases short and J 8 bases short, with 15 bases between. This CDR3 is 13 amino acids long. The CDR3 loop reads CAWSREMSGTQYF. CDR3 bases: TGTGCCTGGAGTCGGGAGATGTCTGGAACCCAGTACTTC.

By share of the sample, this clonotype is medium-sized (0.01 to 0.1%). The gene calls are TRBV27 and TRBJ2-1; the match to TRBD2 covers 8 bases. CDR1 and CDR2 from the germline V gene are MNHEY and SMNVEV (reference sequence). V was pared by 4 bases and J by 14 bases, with 10 bases of the junction left unmatched. The CDR3 runs to 13 residues. CDR3 amino acids: CASSYREGPGEFF. DNA for the CDR3: TGTGCCAGCAGTTATCGGGAGGGCCCCGGGGAGTTCTTC.

J is TRBJ1-2 and V is TRBV6-5; D perhaps matches TRBD1 (5 bases). The CDR3 is 12 residues long. V was shortened by 5 bases and J by 5 bases, with 9 bases between the two germline ends. Germline V gene data show CDR1 as MNHEY and CDR2 as SVGAGI. The CDR3: CASSQTDYGYTF. CDR3 DNA: TGTGCCAGCAGTCAGACAGATTATGGCTACACCTTC.

A word on this clonotype: A much larger clone lies a single base off, so this may be a read error. The gene calls are TRBV15 and TRBJ2-5, with a tentative D call TRBD1 (6 bases). The CDR3 covers 13 residues. Germline V gene lookup returns CDR1 LNHNV and CDR2 YYDKDF (reference sequence). The DNA of the CDR3 is TGTGCCACCTCCGGGACAAACGCCGAGACCCGGTACTTC. Residues: CATSGTNAETRYF.

Judged by abundance, this clonotype is medium-sized. This chain connects TRBV30 to TRBJ2-1; tentative D call: TRBD1 (5 bases). Per germline, CDR1 GTSNPN and CDR2 SVGIG (reference sequence). The CDR3 is made up of 11 amino acids. Trimming shortened V by 5 bases and J by 12 bases, and 14 bases separated the two germline ends. CDR3 DNA: TGTGCCTGGGCGGTGGGGCCTGCGCAGTTCTTC. It translates to CAWAVGPAQFF.

A remark on this clonotype: The junction and the germline gene differ at one end; a read error may be behind it. The rearrangement links TRBV5-6 to TRBJ2-3, with TRBD2 as a possible D gene (5 bases). Germline CDR1 and CDR2: SGHDT and YYEEEE. CDR3 size: 14 residues. The CDR3 nucleotides read TGTGCCAGCAGCCCGGGTCCTAGCAAAGATACGCAGTATTTT. This gives the protein CASSPGPSKDTQYF.